Below are 5 T cell receptor beta chains sequenced from a single sample in a study of blood T cell repertoires in COVID-19. The method was immunoSEQ multiplex PCR; TCRdb's version includes in-frame clones alone and lacks a portion of them. The sample holds around 370,000 clones, around 91% seen once. The sequenced sample consisted of peripheral blood. The receptor set was obtained from a man younger than 35 with active or convalescent COVID-19.

The chain links TRBV28 to TRBJ2-1, with 8 bases lining up with TRBD1. There are 14 residues in the CDR3. The germline V gene has CDR1 MDHEN and CDR2 SYDVKM. V shed 5 bases, J shed 5 bases, and the junction held 5 bases outside the gene matches. The CDR3 is CASSTTGVDNEQFF. Written as DNA, the CDR3 is TGTGCCAGCAGTACGACAGGGGTAGACAATGAGCAGTTCTTC. Drawing the rest from reference TRBV28 and TRBJ2-1, the complete variable domain is DVKVTQSSRYLVKRTGEKVFLECVQDMDHENMFWYRQDPGLGLRLIYFSYDVKMKEKGDIPEGYSVSREKKERFSLILESASTNQTSMYLCASSTTGVDNEQFFGPGTRLTVL.

This rearrangement joins TRBV5-5 to TRBJ1-5; D is uncertain. CDR1 SGHKS and CDR2 YYEKEE come from the germline V gene (reference sequence). Trimming shortened V by 1 base and J by 3 bases, and 17 bases separated the two germline ends. The CDR3 totals 17 residues. Here the CDR3 DNA reads TGTGCCAGCAGCTTGCGCGCTTCCCCATTAGACAATCAGCCCCAGCATTTT. It codes for CASSLRASPLDNQPQHF.

This chain uses TRBV9 with TRBJ2-3, with 9 bases lining up with TRBD2. The CDR3 has 13 amino acids. CDR1 SGDLS and CDR2 YYNGEE come from the germline V gene. V trimming: 9 bases; J trimming: 3 bases; junction bases outside the gene matches: 5. The CDR3, as DNA: TGTGCCACAAGCGGGGGGTGGACAGATACGCAGTATTTT. It encodes CATSGGWTDTQYF.

The chain links TRBV27 to TRBJ2-5; D perhaps matches TRBD1 (6 bases). Germline CDR1 reads MNHEY; CDR2 reads SMNVEV (reference sequence). This CDR3 has 14 amino acids. V lost 6 bases to trimming and J lost 0 bases, with 11 bases between them. The CDR3 nucleotides read TGTGCCAGCAGCTCAGACAGGTACCAAGAGACCCAGTACTTC. It codes for CASSSDRYQETQYF.

V usage is TRBV18 and J usage is TRBJ1-2, with D maybe TRBD1 (5 bases). The CDR3 has 13 residues. Germline CDR1 KGHSH, CDR2 LQKENI. V lost 8 bases and J 4 bases, leaving 14 bases between the germline ends. The CDR3 sequence is CASTPGGAYGYTF. The CDR3 region has the DNA TGTGCCAGCACGCCAGGAGGGGCCTATGGCTACACCTTC. The full variable domain, in which reference TRBV18 and TRBJ1-2 provide the parts outside the CDR3, is NAGVMQNPRHLVRRRGQEARLRCSPMKGHSHVYWYRQLPEEGLKFMVYLQKENIIDESGMPKERFSAEFPKEGPSILRIQQVVRGDSAAYFCASTPGGAYGYTFGSGTRLTVV.